The 8 T cell receptor beta chains below were found in one sample sequenced in a study of cytomegalovirus exposure and HLA in healthy donors. The table came from immunoSEQ multiplex PCR; TCRdb's copy has only in-frame clones and leaves some out. The sample records roughly 150,000 clones, about 95% being singletons. Sequences were obtained from PBMCs. These receptors originate from a man younger than 35 in good health and CMV-seropositive.

The chain carries TRBV14 and TRBJ2-7; D is unclear. V was cut by 0 bases and J by 4 bases, with 7 bases left in between. Germline V gene data show CDR1 as SGHDN and CDR2 as FVKESK. This CDR3 spans 13 amino acids. The CDR3 DNA follows: TGTGCCAGCAGCCAAGAGTACGGGTACGAGCAGTACTTC. Translating gives CASSQEYGYEQYF.

The V call is TRBV5-1, the J call TRBJ2-1; 7 bases map to TRBD2. This CDR3 has 16 amino acids. Germline assignment: CDR1 SGHRS and CDR2 YFSETQ. V lost 4 bases to trimming and J lost 6 bases; unmatched junction nucleotides: 13. DNA of the CDR3: TGCGCCAGCAGCCACCTTGCCGGGAGGTGGGGCAATGAGCAGTTCTTC. Encoded protein: CASSHLAGRWGNEQFF.

In DNA form, the CDR3 reads TGTGCCAGCAGCCAAGACAGGTTGATGCGCGAGCAGTACTTC. Its translation is CASSQDRLMREQYF. The chain is built from TRBV4-2 and TRBJ2-7, with unresolved D. The V gene's germline CDR1 is LGHNA and CDR2 YNFKEQ. CDR3 length: 14 residues. The V gene lost 0 bases and the J gene lost 6 bases, with 12 bases spanning the gap.

This clone was detected only a few times. The chain couples TRBV27 to TRBJ2-1; 9 bases align to TRBD2. Germline V CDR1 and CDR2: MNHEY, SMNVEV (reference sequence). V gave up 2 bases and J gave up 4 bases; unmatched junction bases: 6. CDR3 length: 16 residues. CDR3 residues: CASSLGSGSGYNEQFF. The DNA for the CDR3 is TGTGCCAGCAGTTTAGGTAGCGGGAGTGGGTACAATGAGCAGTTCTTC.

The chain links TRBV5-1 to TRBJ1-1; unclear D gene. Germline CDR1 and CDR2: SGHRS and YFSETQ. The CDR3 is 13 amino acids. V was pared by 7 bases and J by 0 bases, with 10 bases between. CDR3 bases: TGCGCCAGCGGTTCGCAGTTGAACACTGAAGCTTTCTTT. It codes for CASGSQLNTEAFF.

The V call is TRBV7-9, the J call TRBJ2-2; D is unresolved. Per the germline V gene, CDR1 is SEHNR and CDR2 is FQNEAQ (reference sequence). Trimming shortened V by 2 bases and J by 4 bases, and 8 bases separated the two germline ends. The CDR3 runs to 14 residues. The CDR3 protein is CASSLLLSTGELFF. The CDR3 bases are TGTGCCAGCAGCTTACTCTTGAGCACCGGGGAGCTGTTTTTT.

J is TRBJ2-7 and V is TRBV28, with 7 bases that match TRBD1. V shed 2 bases, J shed 3 bases, and the junction held 4 bases outside the gene matches. CDR1 is MDHEN, CDR2 SYDVKM, per germline. CDR3 length equals 14 residues. The CDR3 here is CASSLGQADYEQYF. The CDR3 DNA reads TGTGCCAGCAGTTTAGGACAGGCTGACTACGAGCAGTACTTC.

This chain's CDR3 is CASSLIQGLPGELFF. The CDR3 DNA sequence: TGTGCCAGCAGTTTAATTCAGGGGCTACCCGGGGAGCTGTTTTTT. The rearrangement links TRBV28 to TRBJ2-2, with TRBD1 as a possible D gene (6 bases). The CDR3 runs to 15 residues. Trimming shortened V by 2 bases and J by 6 bases, and 13 bases separated the two germline ends. Germline CDR1 and CDR2: MDHEN and SYDVKM.